These T cell receptor beta chains were read from a single sample in a study of monozygotic twins with inflammatory bowel disease. TCRdb reprocessed the 5' RACE reads and stores each CDR3 protein as one record, lacking DNA. This sample's table reports around 410,000 distinct CDR3 sequences. The sample consisted of blood. These receptors were obtained from a human donor with ulcerative colitis or Crohn's disease, or a healthy co-twin of an affected twin (not recorded which). The CDR3 runs from the conserved cysteine through the conserved F or W. Fields, in order: J gene, V gene, CDR3 protein.

j_gene: TRBJ1-4
v_gene: TRBV18
CDR3aa: CASSPLRSTNEKLFF

j_gene: TRBJ2-3
v_gene: TRBV5-1
CDR3aa: CASSLVGLGTDTQYF

j_gene: TRBJ2-1
v_gene: TRBV7-6
CDR3aa: CASSPRVAGGSYNEQFF

j_gene: TRBJ1-1
v_gene: TRBV28
CDR3aa: CASSLGAGRGYTEAFF

j_gene: TRBJ1-3
v_gene: TRBV5-1
CDR3aa: CASSFFSGQRGNTIYF

j_gene: TRBJ1-1
v_gene: TRBV12-3/TRBV12-4
CDR3aa: CASSGQGYEAFF

j_gene: TRBJ2-1
v_gene: TRBV7-9
CDR3aa: CASSLPLGEQFF

j_gene: TRBJ1-1
v_gene: TRBV12-3/TRBV12-4
CDR3aa: CASTRIGEAFF

j_gene: TRBJ1-6
v_gene: TRBV27
CDR3aa: CATPGISSNSPLHF

j_gene: TRBJ1-3
v_gene: TRBV27
CDR3aa: CASRATGEGNTIYF

j_gene: TRBJ2-7
v_gene: TRBV7-9
CDR3aa: CASSSPFFGDEQYF

j_gene: TRBJ2-4
v_gene: TRBV7-2
CDR3aa: CASSPGPGAWIQYF

j_gene: TRBJ2-1
v_gene: TRBV7-3
CDR3aa: CASSSGLNEQFF

j_gene: TRBJ2-5
v_gene: TRBV7-9
CDR3aa: CASSFSAGGAETQYF

j_gene: TRBJ2-7
v_gene: TRBV6-2/TRBV6-3
CDR3aa: CAATGDSAYEQYF

j_gene: TRBJ2-1
v_gene: TRBV7-3
CDR3aa: CASSQRGGTSSYNEQFF

j_gene: TRBJ2-5
v_gene: TRBV29-1
CDR3aa: CSVDLERTSGGAGETQYF

j_gene: TRBJ1-2
v_gene: TRBV6-1
CDR3aa: CASSPSSFPEGGYTF

j_gene: TRBJ2-1
v_gene: TRBV4-1
CDR3aa: CASSQDRLAGNNEQFF

j_gene: TRBJ2-1
v_gene: TRBV27
CDR3aa: CASSLRTSGGLPYNEQFF

j_gene: TRBJ2-1
v_gene: TRBV3-1
CDR3aa: CASSGDGGNEQFF

j_gene: TRBJ2-7
v_gene: TRBV5-4
CDR3aa: CASSLGPTEYEQYF

j_gene: TRBJ2-3
v_gene: TRBV29-1
CDR3aa: CSVSQAVPDTQYF